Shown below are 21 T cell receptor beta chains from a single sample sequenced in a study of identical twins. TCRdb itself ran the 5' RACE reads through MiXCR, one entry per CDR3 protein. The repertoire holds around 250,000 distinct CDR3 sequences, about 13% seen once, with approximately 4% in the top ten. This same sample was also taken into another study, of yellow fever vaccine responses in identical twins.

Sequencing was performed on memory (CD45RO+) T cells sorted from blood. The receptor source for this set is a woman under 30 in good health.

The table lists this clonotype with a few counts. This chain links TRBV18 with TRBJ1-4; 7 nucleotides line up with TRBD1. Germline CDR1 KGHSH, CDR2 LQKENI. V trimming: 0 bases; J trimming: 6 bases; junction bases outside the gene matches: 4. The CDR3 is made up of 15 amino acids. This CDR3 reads CASSPPGQPYEKLFF. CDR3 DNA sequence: TGTGCCAGCTCACCACCGGGACAGCCGTATGAAAAACTGTTTTTT.

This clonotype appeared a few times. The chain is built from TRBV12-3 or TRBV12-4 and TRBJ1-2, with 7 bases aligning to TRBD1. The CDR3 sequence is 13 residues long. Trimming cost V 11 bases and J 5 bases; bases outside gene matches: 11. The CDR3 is CASRSGGLYGYTF. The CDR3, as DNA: TGTGCCTCCCGATCAGGGGGACTATATGGCTACACCTTC.

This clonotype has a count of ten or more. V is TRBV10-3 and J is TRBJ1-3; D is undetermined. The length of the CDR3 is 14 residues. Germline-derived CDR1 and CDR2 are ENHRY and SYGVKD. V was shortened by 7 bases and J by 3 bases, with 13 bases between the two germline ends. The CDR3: CAINRGAVGNTIYF. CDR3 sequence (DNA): TGTGCCATCAACAGAGGAGCGGTTGGAAACACCATATATTTT.

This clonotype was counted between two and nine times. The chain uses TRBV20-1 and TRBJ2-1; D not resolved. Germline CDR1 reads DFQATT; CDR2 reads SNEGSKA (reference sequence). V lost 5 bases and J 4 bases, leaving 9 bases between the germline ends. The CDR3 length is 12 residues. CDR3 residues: CSAVPRYNEQFF. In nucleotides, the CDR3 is TGCAGTGCTGTTCCTCGATACAATGAGCAGTTCTTC.

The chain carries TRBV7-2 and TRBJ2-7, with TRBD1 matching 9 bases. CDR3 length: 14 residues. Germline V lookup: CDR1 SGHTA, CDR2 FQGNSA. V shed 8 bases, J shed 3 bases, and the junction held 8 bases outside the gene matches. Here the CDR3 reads CASAEQGASYEQYF. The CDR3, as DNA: TGTGCCAGCGCCGAACAGGGGGCGAGCTACGAGCAGTACTTC.

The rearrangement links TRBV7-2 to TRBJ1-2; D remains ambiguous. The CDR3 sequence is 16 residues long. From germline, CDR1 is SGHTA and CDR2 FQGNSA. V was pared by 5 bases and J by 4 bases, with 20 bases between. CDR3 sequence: CASSPGLVSGVYGYTF. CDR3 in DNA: TGTGCCAGCAGCCCTGGTCTGGTATCGGGTGTCTATGGCTACACCTTC.

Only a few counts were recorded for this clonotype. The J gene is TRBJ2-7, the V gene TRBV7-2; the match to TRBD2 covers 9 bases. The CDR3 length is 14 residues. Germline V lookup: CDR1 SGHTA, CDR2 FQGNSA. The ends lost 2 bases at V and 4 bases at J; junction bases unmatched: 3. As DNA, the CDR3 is TGTGCCAGCAGCTTAAGACTAGCGGTGTACGAGCAGTACTTC. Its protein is CASSLRLAVYEQYF.

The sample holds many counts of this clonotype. The CDR3 DNA is TGTGCCAGCAGGACTAGCGGGAGCTCCTACAATGAGCAGTTCTTC. As protein: CASRTSGSSYNEQFF. The rearrangement links TRBV7-2 to TRBJ2-1, with TRBD2 matching 12 bases. From germline, CDR1 is SGHTA and CDR2 FQGNSA. The CDR3 runs 15 residues. Unmatched junction bases numbered 0, after V lost 6 bases and J lost 0 bases.

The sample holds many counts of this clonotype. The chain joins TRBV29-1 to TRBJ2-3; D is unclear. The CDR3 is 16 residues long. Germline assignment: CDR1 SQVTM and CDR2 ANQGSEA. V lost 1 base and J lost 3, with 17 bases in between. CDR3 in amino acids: CSVEVGLPRVTDTQYF. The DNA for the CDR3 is TGCAGCGTTGAAGTTGGGCTTCCGAGAGTTACAGATACGCAGTATTTT.

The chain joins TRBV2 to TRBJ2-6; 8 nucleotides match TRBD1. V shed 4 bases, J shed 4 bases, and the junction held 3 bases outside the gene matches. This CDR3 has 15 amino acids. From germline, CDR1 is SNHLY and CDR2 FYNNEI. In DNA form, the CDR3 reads TGTGCCAGCAGTGGACAGGGGTTCGGGGCCAACGTCCTGACTTTC. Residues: CASSGQGFGANVLTF.

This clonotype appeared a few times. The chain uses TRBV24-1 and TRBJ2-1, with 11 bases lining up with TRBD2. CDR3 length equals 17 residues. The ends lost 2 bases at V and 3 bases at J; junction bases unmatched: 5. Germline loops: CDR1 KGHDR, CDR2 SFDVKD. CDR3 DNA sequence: TGTGCCACCAGTGATTCACCCGGGACTAGCGGCTACAATGAGCAGTTCTTC. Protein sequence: CATSDSPGTSGYNEQFF.

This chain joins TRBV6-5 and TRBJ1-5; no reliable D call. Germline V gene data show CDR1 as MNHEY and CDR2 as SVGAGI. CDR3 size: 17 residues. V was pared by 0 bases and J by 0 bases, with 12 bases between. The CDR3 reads CASSYSNLAVSNQPQHF. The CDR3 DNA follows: TGTGCCAGCAGTTACTCGAATTTGGCGGTTAGCAATCAGCCCCAGCATTTT.

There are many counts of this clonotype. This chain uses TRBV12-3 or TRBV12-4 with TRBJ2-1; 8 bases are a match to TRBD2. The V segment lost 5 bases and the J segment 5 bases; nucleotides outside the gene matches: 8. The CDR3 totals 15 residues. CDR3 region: CASSASGQKDNEQFF. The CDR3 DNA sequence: TGTGCCAGCAGTGCTAGCGGGCAGAAAGACAATGAGCAGTTCTTC.

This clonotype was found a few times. CDR3 protein: CASRVLGQLYEQYF. The CDR3 DNA sequence: TGTGCCAGCAGGGTGTTGGGACAGCTCTACGAGCAGTACTTC. The chain carries TRBV2 and TRBJ2-7, with 7 bases matching TRBD1. Germline V gives CDR1 SNHLY, CDR2 FYNNEI. The CDR3 extends over 14 amino acids. J lost 3 bases, V lost 6 bases, and 8 bases had no gene match.

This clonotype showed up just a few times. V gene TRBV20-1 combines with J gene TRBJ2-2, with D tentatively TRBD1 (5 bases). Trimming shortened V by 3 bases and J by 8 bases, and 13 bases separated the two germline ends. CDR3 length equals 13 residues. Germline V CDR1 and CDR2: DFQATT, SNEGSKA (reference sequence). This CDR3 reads CSASLTGSGELFF. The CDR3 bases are TGCAGTGCTAGTCTCACAGGATCTGGGGAGCTGTTTTTT.

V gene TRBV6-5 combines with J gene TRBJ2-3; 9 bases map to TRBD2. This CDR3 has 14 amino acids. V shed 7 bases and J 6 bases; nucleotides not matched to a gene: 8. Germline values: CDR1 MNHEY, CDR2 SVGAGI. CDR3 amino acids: CASMFSGGSDTQYF. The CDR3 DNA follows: TGTGCCAGCATGTTTAGCGGGGGATCCGATACGCAGTATTTT.

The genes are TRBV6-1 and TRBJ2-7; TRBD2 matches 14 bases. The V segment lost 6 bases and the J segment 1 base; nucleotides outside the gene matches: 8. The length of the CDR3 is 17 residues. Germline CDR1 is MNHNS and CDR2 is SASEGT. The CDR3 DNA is TGTGCCAGCAGGACTAGCGGGGGGGCCGGTTCTTCCTACGAGCAGTACTTC. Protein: CASRTSGGAGSSYEQYF.

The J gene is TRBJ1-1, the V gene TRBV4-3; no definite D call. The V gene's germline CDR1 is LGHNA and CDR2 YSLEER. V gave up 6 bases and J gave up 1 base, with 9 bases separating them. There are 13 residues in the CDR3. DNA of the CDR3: TGCGCCAGCAGTCGTACGTCGAACACTGAAGCTTTCTTT. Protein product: CASSRTSNTEAFF.

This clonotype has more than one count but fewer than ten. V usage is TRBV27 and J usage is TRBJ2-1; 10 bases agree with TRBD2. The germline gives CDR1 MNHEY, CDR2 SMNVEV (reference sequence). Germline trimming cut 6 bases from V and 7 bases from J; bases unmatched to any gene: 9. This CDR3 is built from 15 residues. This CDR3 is CASRNSGRILNEQFF. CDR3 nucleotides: TGTGCCAGCAGAAATAGCGGGAGGATTTTGAATGAGCAGTTCTTC.

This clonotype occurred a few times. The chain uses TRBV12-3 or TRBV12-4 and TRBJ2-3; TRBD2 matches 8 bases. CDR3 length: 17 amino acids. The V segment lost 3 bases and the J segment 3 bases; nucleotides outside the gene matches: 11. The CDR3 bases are TGTGCCAGCAGTTTCCAGTTTGGGCTAGCGGGTACAGATACGCAGTATTTT. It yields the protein CASSFQFGLAGTDTQYF.

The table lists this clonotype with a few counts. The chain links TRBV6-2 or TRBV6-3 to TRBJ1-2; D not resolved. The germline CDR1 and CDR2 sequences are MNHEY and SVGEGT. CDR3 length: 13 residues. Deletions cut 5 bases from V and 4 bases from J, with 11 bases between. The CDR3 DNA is TGTGCCAGCAGTAACCCCGGGGTCTATGGCTACACCTTC. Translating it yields CASSNPGVYGYTF.